The entry that follows covers one TCR beta chain sequence. Its antigen is unidentified. This entry comes from a study of T cell repertoires in cytomegalovirus infection. On the study more broadly: CMV infection and matching HLA type were both indicated by public TCR beta signatures.

Germline CDR1 is LNHDA and CDR2 is SQIVND (reference sequence). V was cut by 6 bases and J by 1 base, with 10 bases left in between. The CDR3 is made up of 14 amino acids. TCRdb itself ran the reads through MiXCR, one entry per CDR3 protein. The sample lists about 450,000 distinct CDR3 sequences; 30% to 40% were seen once. Study results and limitations: CMV carriers having the relevant HLA were flagged by cumulative public TCR beta family frequency. Ex vivo responses were dominated by HLA-C-restricted CMV-specific TCR beta clonotypes.

Sequencing used PBMCs. The V gene is TRBV19, the J gene TRBJ2-4; a weak D match, TRBD2 (5 bases). The sequence was collected from a human donor in good health (CMV status not recorded). Some clones in this sample may be carry-over from other donors' samples. This chain's CDR3 is CASSTSGAKNIQYF. Here the CDR3 DNA reads TGTGCCAGTAGCACTTCGGGGGCCAAAAACATTCAGTACTTC.